The 9 T cell receptor beta chains presented below share a single source sample, sequenced in a study of blood T cell repertoires in COVID-19. The method was immunoSEQ multiplex PCR; TCRdb's version includes in-frame clones alone and lacks a portion of them. The sample carries around 100,000 clones, more than 80% recorded once. Sequencing was done on a sample of peripheral blood. All receptors derive from a woman older than 75 with acute or convalescent COVID-19.

This chain joins TRBV6-2 or TRBV6-3 and TRBJ1-1; TRBD1 aligns across 8 bases. The trim removed 7 bases at V and 4 bases at J, leaving 5 bases unmatched. CDR3 length equals 13 residues. Per the germline V gene, CDR1 is MNHEY and CDR2 is SVGEGT. The CDR3 DNA reads as TGTGCCAGCATCCCAGGGGGCGGCACTGAAGCTTTCTTT. Residues: CASIPGGGTEAFF.

The chain joins TRBV11-2 to TRBJ1-1; 12 bases agree with TRBD1. The germline V gene encodes CDR1 SGHAT and CDR2 FQNNGV. The V segment lost 4 bases and the J segment 4 bases; nucleotides outside the gene matches: 7. This CDR3 spans 16 amino acids. Here the CDR3 reads CASSWGQGALGTEAFF. The CDR3 DNA reads TGTGCCAGCAGCTGGGGACAGGGGGCTCTGGGCACTGAAGCTTTCTTT.

This chain uses TRBV12-3 or TRBV12-4 with TRBJ1-2; 8 bases agree with TRBD1. The CDR3 consists of 13 residues. Unmatched junction bases numbered 4, after V lost 6 bases and J lost 4 bases. Here the CDR3 reads CASRNTGGYGYTF. CDR3 nucleotides: TGTGCCAGCAGAAACACAGGGGGCTATGGCTACACCTTC.

The CDR3 is CASSLDTSEQYF. As DNA, the CDR3 is TGTGCCAGCAGCTTAGATACGAGCGAGCAGTACTTC. The chain couples TRBV11-3 to TRBJ2-7; D ambiguous. The CDR3 length is 12 residues. CDR1 SGHNT and CDR2 YENEEA come from the germline V gene. V lost 0 bases, J lost 6 bases, and 6 bases lay in between.

V usage is TRBV10-2 and J usage is TRBJ2-7; 9 nucleotides match TRBD1. Germline V CDR1 and CDR2: WSHSY, SAAADI. This CDR3 contains 13 residues. J gave up 3 bases and V 8 bases, and 5 bases lay outside the gene matches. The CDR3: CASLGTGYYEQYF. For the CDR3, the DNA is TGCGCCAGCTTGGGGACAGGGTACTACGAGCAGTACTTC.

The rearrangement uses TRBV3-1 (or the pseudogene TRBV3-2) and TRBJ1-4, with 7 positions matching TRBD1. The junction had 6 bases not matched to a gene; V was cut back by 1 base and J by 4 bases. From germline, CDR1 is LGHDT and CDR2 YNNKEL (reference sequence). This CDR3 comprises 16 residues. CDR3 in amino acids: CASSQGGDSGNEKLFF. The CDR3 region has the DNA TGTGCCAGCAGCCAAGGGGGGGACAGCGGTAATGAAAAACTGTTTTTT.

The chain uses TRBV5-6 and TRBJ2-1; D may be TRBD1 (5 bases). V lost 4 bases, J lost 3 bases, and 14 bases lay in between. The CDR3 covers 15 residues. Germline CDR1 and CDR2: SGHDT and YYEEEE. The CDR3 nucleotides are TGTGCCAGCAGCCGACCAGGGAAAAGCTACAATGAGCAGTTCTTC. It is translated as CASSRPGKSYNEQFF.

The CDR3 loop is CASRDSASGEQYF. CDR3 DNA sequence: TGTGCCAGCCGGGACTCCGCTTCAGGGGAGCAGTACTTC. This chain uses TRBV12-3 or TRBV12-4 with TRBJ2-7; D perhaps matches TRBD2 (6 bases). This CDR3 spans 13 amino acids. The germline V and J ends were trimmed by 8 bases and 7 bases, with 18 bases remaining between them.

The chain recombines TRBV18 with TRBJ1-4, with a possible D match to TRBD1 (5 bases). Looked up from germline, CDR1 is KGHSH and CDR2 is LQKENI. V lost 0 bases and J 7 bases, leaving 12 bases between the germline ends. The CDR3 consists of 15 residues. The CDR3 loop is CASSPPAGSAEKLFF. The CDR3 DNA reads as TGTGCCAGCTCACCACCGGCAGGGTCGGCTGAAAAACTGTTTTTT.